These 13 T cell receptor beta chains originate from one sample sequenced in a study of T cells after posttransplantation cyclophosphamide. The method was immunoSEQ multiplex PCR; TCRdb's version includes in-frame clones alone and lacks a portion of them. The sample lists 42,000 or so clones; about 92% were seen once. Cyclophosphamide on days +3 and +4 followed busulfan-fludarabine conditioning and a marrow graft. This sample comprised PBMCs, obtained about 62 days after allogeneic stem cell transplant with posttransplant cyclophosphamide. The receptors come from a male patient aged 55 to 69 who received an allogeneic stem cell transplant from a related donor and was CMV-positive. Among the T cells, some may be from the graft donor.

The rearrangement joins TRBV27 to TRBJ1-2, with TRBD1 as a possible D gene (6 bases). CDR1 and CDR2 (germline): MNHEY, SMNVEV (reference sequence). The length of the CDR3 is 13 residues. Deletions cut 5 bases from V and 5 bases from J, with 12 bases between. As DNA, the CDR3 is TGTGCCAGCAGTCTTGGACAGTATTATGGCTACACCTTC. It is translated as CASSLGQYYGYTF.

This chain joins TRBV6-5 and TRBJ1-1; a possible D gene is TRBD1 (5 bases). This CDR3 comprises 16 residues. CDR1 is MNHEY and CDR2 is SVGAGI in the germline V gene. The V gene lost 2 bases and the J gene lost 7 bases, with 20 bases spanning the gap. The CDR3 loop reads CASSYESAGREGEAFF. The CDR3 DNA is TGTGCCAGCAGTTACGAAAGCGCAGGGAGGGAGGGTGAAGCTTTCTTT.

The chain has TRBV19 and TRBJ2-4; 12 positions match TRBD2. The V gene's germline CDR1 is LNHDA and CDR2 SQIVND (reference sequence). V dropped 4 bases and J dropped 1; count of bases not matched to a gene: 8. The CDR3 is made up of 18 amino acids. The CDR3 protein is CASSTPASGGAAKNIQYF. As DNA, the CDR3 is TGTGCCAGTAGTACTCCCGCTAGCGGGGGGGCCGCCAAAAACATTCAGTACTTC.

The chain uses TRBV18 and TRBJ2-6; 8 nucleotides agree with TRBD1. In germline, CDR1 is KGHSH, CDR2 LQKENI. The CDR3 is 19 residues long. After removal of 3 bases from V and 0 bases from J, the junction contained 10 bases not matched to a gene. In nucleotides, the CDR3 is TGTGCCAGCTCACCGCAACAGGACAGGGCAATCTCTGGGGCCAACGTCCTGACTTTC. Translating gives CASSPQQDRAISGANVLTF. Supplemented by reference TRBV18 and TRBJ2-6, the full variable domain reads NAGVMQNPRHLVRRRGQEARLRCSPMKGHSHVYWYRQLPEEGLKFMVYLQKENIIDESGMPKERFSAEFPKEGPSILRIQQVVRGDSAAYFCASSPQQDRAISGANVLTFGAGSRLTVL.

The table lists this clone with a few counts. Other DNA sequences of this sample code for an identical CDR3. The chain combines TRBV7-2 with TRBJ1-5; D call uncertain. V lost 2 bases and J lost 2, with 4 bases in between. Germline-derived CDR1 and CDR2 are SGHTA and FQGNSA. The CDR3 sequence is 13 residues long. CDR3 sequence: CASSLQGNQPQHF. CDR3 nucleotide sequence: TGTGCCAGCAGCTTACAGGGCAATCAGCCCCAGCATTTT. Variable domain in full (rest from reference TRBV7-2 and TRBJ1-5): GAGVSQSPSNKVTEKGKDVELRCDPISGHTALYWYRQSLGQGLEFLIYFQGNSAPDKSGLPSDRFSAERTGGSVSTLTIQRTQQEDSAVYLCASSLQGNQPQHFGDGTRLSIL.

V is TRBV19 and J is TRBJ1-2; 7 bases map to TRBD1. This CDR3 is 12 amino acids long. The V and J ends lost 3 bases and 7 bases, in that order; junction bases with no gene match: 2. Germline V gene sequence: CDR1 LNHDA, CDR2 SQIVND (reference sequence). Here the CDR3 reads CASSIQGGGYTF. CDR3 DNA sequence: TGTGCCAGTAGTATCCAGGGGGGTGGCTACACCTTC.

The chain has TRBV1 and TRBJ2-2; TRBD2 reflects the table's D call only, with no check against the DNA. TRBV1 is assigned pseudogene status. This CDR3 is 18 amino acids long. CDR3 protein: CTSSPLGLSGGAPRELFF. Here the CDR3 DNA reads TGCACCAGCAGCCCTCTCGGTCTTAGCGGGGGGGCCCCCAGGGAGCTGTTTTTT.

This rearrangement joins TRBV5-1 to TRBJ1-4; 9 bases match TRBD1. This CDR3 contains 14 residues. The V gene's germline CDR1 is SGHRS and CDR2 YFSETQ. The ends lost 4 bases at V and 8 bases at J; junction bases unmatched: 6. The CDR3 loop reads CASSPGQGGEKLFF. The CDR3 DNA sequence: TGCGCCAGCAGCCCGGGACAGGGTGGCGAAAAACTGTTTTTT.

The CDR3: CASSTGSGTGGDGYTF. Here the CDR3 DNA reads TGTGCCAGCAGCACTGGGAGTGGGACAGGGGGAGATGGCTACACCTTC. V and J are TRBV9 and TRBJ1-2; the match to TRBD1 covers 11 bases. V shed 4 bases, J shed 6 bases, and the junction held 11 bases outside the gene matches. The CDR3 is 16 amino acids. Germline V CDR1 and CDR2: SGDLS, YYNGEE. The whole variable domain, remainder taken from reference TRBV9 and TRBJ1-2, is DSGVTQTPKHLITATGQRVTLRCSPRSGDLSVYWYQQSLDQGLQFLIQYYNGEERAKGNILERFSAQQFPDLHSELNLSSLELGDSALYFCASSTGSGTGGDGYTFGSGTRLTVV.

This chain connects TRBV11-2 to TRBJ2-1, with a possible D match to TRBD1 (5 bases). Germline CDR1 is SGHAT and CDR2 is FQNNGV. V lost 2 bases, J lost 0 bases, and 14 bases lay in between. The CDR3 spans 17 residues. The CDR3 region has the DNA TGTGCCAGCAGCTTACTCGACAGTCTGAGCTCCTACAATGAGCAGTTCTTC. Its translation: CASSLLDSLSSYNEQFF.

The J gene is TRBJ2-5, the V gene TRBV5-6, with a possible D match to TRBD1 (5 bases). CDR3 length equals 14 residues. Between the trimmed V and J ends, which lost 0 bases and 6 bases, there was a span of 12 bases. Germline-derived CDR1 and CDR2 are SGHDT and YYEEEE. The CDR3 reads CASSLAGSGKTQYF. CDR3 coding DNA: TGTGCCAGCAGCTTGGCAGGATCAGGGAAGACCCAGTACTTC.

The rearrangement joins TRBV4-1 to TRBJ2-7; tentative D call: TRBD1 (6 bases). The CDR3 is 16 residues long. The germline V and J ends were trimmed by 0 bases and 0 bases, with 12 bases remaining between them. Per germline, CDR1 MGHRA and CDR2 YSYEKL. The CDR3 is CASSQEGRGSSYEQYF. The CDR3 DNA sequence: TGCGCCAGCAGCCAAGAGGGCAGGGGAAGCTCCTACGAGCAGTACTTC.

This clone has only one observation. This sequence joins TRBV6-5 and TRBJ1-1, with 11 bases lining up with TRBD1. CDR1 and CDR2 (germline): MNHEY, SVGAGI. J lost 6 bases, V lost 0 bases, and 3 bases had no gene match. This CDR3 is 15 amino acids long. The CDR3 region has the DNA TGTGCCAGCAGTTACTCGGGACAGGGGGTATCTGAAGCTTTCTTT. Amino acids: CASSYSGQGVSEAFF.